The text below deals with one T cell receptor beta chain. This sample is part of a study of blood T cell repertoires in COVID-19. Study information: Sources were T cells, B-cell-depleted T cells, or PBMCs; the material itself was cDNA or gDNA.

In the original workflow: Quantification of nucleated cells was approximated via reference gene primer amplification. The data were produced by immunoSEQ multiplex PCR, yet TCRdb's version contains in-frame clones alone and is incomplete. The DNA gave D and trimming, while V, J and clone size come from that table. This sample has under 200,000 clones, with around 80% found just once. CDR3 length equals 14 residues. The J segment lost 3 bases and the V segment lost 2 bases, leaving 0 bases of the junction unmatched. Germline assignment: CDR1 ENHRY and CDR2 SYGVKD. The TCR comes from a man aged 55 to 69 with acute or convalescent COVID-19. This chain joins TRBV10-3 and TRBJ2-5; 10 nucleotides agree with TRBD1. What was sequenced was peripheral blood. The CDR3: CAISEGTGEETQYF. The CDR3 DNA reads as TGTGCCATCAGTGAGGGGACAGGGGAAGAGACCCAGTACTTC.